Sequencing of this T cell receptor beta chain was carried out in a study of blood T cells in healthy people across ages. This clonotype came up a few times. The antigen is undetermined. Overall study findings and caveats: As age increased, TCR beta diversity per million T cells fell in a roughly linear fashion. Calculation of diversity from one million T cells yielded estimates considered to be underestimates.

CDR1 DFQATT and CDR2 SNEGSKA come from the germline V gene (reference sequence). With V trimmed by 3 bases and J by 1 base, 2 bases remained unmatched. This CDR3 is built from 15 residues. Then a second PCR, running roughly 7 to 11 cycles, was carried out with a sample-barcoded 5' primer and a J-beta primer mix. Each TCR beta cDNA got a 12-nucleotide random molecular identifier. TCRdb processed the 5' RACE reads anew with MiXCR; each CDR3 protein has one entry. The sample lists fewer than 700,000 distinct CDR3 sequences, around 43% seen once, with around 32% in the top ten. The receptor comes from a man older than 75 in good health. The chain has TRBV20-1 and TRBJ2-1, with TRBD2 identical over 11 bases. Sequencing was carried out using blood. As DNA, the CDR3 is TGCAGTGCTAGGGGACTAGCGGAGTCCTACAATGAGCAGTTCTTC. It yields the protein CSARGLAESYNEQFF.